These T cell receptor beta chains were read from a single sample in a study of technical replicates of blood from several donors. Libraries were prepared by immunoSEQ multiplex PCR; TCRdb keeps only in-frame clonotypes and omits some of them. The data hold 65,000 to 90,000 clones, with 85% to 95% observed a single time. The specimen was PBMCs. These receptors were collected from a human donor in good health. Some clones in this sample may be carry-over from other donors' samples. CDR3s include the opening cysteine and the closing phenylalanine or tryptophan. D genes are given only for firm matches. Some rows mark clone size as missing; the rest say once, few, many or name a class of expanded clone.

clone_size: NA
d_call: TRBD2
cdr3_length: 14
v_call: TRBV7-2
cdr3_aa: CASVKFGGGNEQFF

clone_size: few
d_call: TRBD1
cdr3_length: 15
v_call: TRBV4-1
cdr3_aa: CASSQGPRGPYEQYF

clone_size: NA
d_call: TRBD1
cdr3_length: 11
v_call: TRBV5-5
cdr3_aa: CASSWGQEAFF

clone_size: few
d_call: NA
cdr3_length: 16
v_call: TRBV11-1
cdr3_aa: CASSHQTGLGYNEQFF

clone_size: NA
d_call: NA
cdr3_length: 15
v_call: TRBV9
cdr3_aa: CASSELAYSYNEQFF

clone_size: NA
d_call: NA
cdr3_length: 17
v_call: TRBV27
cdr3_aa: CASSLSFGQGGPDTQYF

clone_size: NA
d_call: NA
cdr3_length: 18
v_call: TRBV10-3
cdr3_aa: CAISEPQGRVGLDTEAFF

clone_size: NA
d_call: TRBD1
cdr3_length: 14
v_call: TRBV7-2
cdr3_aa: CASNPQGAAGELFF

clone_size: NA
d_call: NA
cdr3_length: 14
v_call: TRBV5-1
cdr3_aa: CASSLESRSGELFF

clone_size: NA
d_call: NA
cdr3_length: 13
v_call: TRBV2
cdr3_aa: CASSRLGAYEQYF

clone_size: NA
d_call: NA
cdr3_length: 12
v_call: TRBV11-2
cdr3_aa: CASSLVRNEQFF

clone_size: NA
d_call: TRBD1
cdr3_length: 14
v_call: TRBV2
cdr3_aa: CASSSYRGVETQYF

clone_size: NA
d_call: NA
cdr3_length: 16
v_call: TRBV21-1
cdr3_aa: CASSDYRQGYNSPLHF

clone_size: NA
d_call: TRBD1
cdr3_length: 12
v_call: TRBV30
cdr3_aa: CAWSSGTGEAFF